The following is a TCR beta chain sequence with its context. Germline V gene data show CDR1 as SGHTA and CDR2 as FQGNSA. The CDR3 consists of 15 residues. The ends were cut back, 5 bases at V and 10 bases at J, with 21 bases in the middle. These data originate in a study of CD8+ T cells in alopecia areata. Study-level information: Twice a day, 5 to 10 mg of oral tofacitinib was administered to treated patients.

It was cDNA, reverse transcribed from extracted RNA, that served as the sequencing template. This table comes from immunoSEQ multiplex PCR, and its TCRdb copy is limited to in-frame clones, with some not included. The sample has about 180,000 clones; 59% are singletons. The source material was CD4+ T cells sorted from blood, sampled at week 0. This TCR derives from a human donor with alopecia areata. This chain links TRBV7-2 with TRBJ2-1; tentative D call: TRBD1 (5 bases). CDR3 protein: CASSIGWLGRQEQFF. For the CDR3, the DNA is TGTGCCAGCAGCATAGGGTGGTTGGGGCGACAAGAGCAGTTCTTC.